The sequence of this T cell receptor (beta chain) was determined in a study of Ad26.COV2.S vaccination and SARS-CoV-2 variants. This clone was seen once. Its antigen is not identified. Treatment of the sample: roughly 20 received Ad26.COV2.S at low or high dose, single or two shots; 5 received placebo; per-sample allocation not given. Day 63 after the first vaccine or placebo injection was the time point for sampling. Findings and limits, study-wide: People who got the vaccine or the placebo had similar non-spike TCR breadth.

Germline V gene data show CDR1 as MNHNY and CDR2 as SVGAGI (reference sequence). The CDR3 runs to 14 residues. Trimming stripped 1 base from V and 5 bases from J, with 11 bases between. The assay was immunoSEQ multiplex PCR, and TCRdb's table has in-frame clones only and misses some. The data contain around 340,000 clones, approximately 86% of them singletons. The chain recombines TRBV6-6 with TRBJ2-5, with a weak D call TRBD2 (5 bases). The receptor comes from a person between 18 and 60 years old who received the Ad26.COV2.S COVID-19 vaccine or a placebo. The sequenced sample was peripheral blood, obtained in a trial of Ad26.COV2.S vaccine versus placebo. CDR3 residues: CASSYFPGWETQYF. DNA for the CDR3: TGTGCCAGCAGTTACTTCCCGGGGTGGGAGACCCAGTACTTC.